The 3 T cell receptor beta chains given below trace back to one sample, sequenced in a study of blood T cell repertoires in COVID-19. TCRdb keeps only in-frame clones here, not all; method: immunoSEQ multiplex PCR. The sample carries some 67,000 clones, around 87% recorded once. Sequenced sample: peripheral blood. The receptors come from a man over 45 with active COVID-19.

The chain has TRBV28 and TRBJ2-7; D uncertain. With 3 bases removed from V and 2 bases from J, the gap between germline ends came to 11 bases. The germline V gene has CDR1 MDHEN and CDR2 SYDVKM. The CDR3 spans 14 residues. CDR3 DNA: TGTGCCAGCAGTTTCTCACAGAAGCCCTACGAGCAGTACTTC. Its translation: CASSFSQKPYEQYF.

The V call is TRBV5-1, the J call TRBJ1-1; D gene unclear. The germline gives CDR1 SGHRS, CDR2 YFSETQ. Trimming took 5 bases from V and 1 from J, leaving 9 bases between them. The CDR3 length is 13 residues. In DNA, the CDR3 is TGCGCCAGCAGGATTGAAGCGAACACTGAAGCTTTCTTT. As protein: CASRIEANTEAFF.

This chain uses TRBV5-1 with TRBJ2-1, with 7 bases aligning to TRBD2. The V gene's germline CDR1 is SGHRS and CDR2 YFSETQ. V trimming: 0 bases; J trimming: 5 bases; junction bases outside the gene matches: 8. This CDR3 comprises 16 residues. This CDR3 reads CASSLDGRHRDNEQFF. The CDR3 DNA is TGCGCCAGCAGCTTGGACGGGAGGCACCGGGACAATGAGCAGTTCTTC.